This T cell receptor (beta chain) was sequenced during a study of blood T cell repertoires in COVID-19. The overall study: COVID-19 samples from acute and convalescent phases originated in the United States, Italy and Spain. T cells, B-cell-depleted T cells, or PBMCs supplied cDNA or gDNA.

Losses at the gene ends were 6 bases for V and 3 bases for J; bases not matched to a gene: 6. CDR1 SGDLS and CDR2 YYNGEE come from the germline V gene. This CDR3 is 14 amino acids long. Authors' methods: Quantification of nucleated cells was approximated via reference gene primer amplification. TCRdb's table, derived via immunoSEQ multiplex PCR, lists solely in-frame clones and lacks some. D and trimming were read from the DNA, whereas the V and J calls and clone size are those reported in that table. The sample lists over 70,000 clones; 80% to 95% were seen once. The sequence was collected from a human donor with active COVID-19. The donor label of this sample is uncertain. The sample taken for sequencing was peripheral blood. This chain joins TRBV9 and TRBJ2-3, with 8 bases fitting TRBD2. In DNA form, the CDR3 reads TGTGCCAGCACCGCGGGGGGTAGGACAGATACGCAGTATTTT. Translation gives CASTAGGRTDTQYF.